This T cell receptor (beta chain) derives from a study of blood T cell repertoires in COVID-19 (dated by TCRdb to the early 2020s). A note on the overall study: Samples from collaborators originated in the United States, Italy and Spain and spanned both the acute and convalescent phases of COVID-19. Where available, HLA class I and class II types were obtained from metadata supplied by the sample provider rather than from assay-based typing. A de-identified subject ID, COVID-19 status, age in years and sex were almost always included in the sample metadata. The samples were drawn from the first 160 participants of the ongoing ImmuneRACE study and from 1,254 subjects provided by 6 global collaborators. The material from the prospective study consisted of cDNA or gDNA derived from T cells, B-cell-depleted T cells, or PBMCs. The dataset comprised deeply sampled blood TCRbeta repertoires from subjects exposed to, actively infected with, or recovered from COVID-19. The repertoires were released in a freely available public database meant as a resource for research on the immune response to SARS-CoV-2.

This clone turned up a few times. No cognate antigen has been identified for it. It has no much larger one-base neighbor in the sample; base qualities were not kept. Here is what the overall study found, with its caveats: The quantity of clinical and demographic metadata differed by source and by participant and was supplied without curation.

Participants in the prospective study were aged about 18 to 95 years, lived in approximately 26 United States geographic areas, and enrolled through a virtual design. Cohort assignment in the prospective study relied on participant-reported clinical history from a screening survey and a study questionnaire. Exposed participants had been in contact, within 2 weeks of entering the study, with a person who had a PCR-confirmed or clinician-diagnosed case of COVID-19. In the prospective study, whole blood, serum and a nasopharyngeal or oropharyngeal swab were collected from each participant by mobile phlebotomists. Over a roughly 2-month period, participants in the prospective study had the option of providing additional blood draws and questionnaires. Prospective study blood samples were shipped either frozen or at room temperature before DNA extraction. TCRbeta CDR3 regions were amplified from genomic DNA using the immunoSEQ Assay, a bias-controlled multiplex PCR. Regarding the original processing steps: The number of nucleated cells in each sample was estimated from the amplification of reference gene primers within the assay. To quantify the absolute abundance of each unique TCRbeta CDR3 rearrangement, sequence reads were collapsed and filtered. For each sample, productive Simpson clonality was calculated as the square root of Simpson's diversity index over productive rearrangements. TCRdb's version of the immuneACCESS table is confined to in-frame rearrangements and falls short of the full clone set. An unresolved V gene accounts for under half of the shortfall where checked; the remainder is of unknown origin. Clone size and V and J calls were adopted from that table, with D and trimming inferred from the DNA. In all, the sample holds 360,000 or so clones, and 88% of those were seen once. The ten largest clones capture approximately 0.97% of the sample.

The cysteine opens and the phenylalanine closes a CDR3 of 16 amino acids. The retained sequence is limited to the CDR3, 48 bases, with the frame set at the first base. Relative to germline, V is 0 bases shorter and J is 6 bases shorter, with 14 bases between their ends. The germline V gene sets CDR1 to WSHSY and CDR2 to SAAADI. The TCR was taken from a woman in her twenties or thirties who had been exposed to COVID-19. Source material: PBMCs or T cells enriched from blood (not recorded which). In this chain, TRBV10-2 is recombined with TRBJ2-2, and possibly TRBD1, on 6 matching bases. The base sequence is TGCGCCAGCAGTGAGTCGGGGACAATGACACCCGGGGAGCTGTTTTTT. It is translated as CASSESGTMTPGELFF.